Each of the 25 T cell receptor beta chains below was sequenced from the same sample in a study of somatic mutations in cytotoxic T cells in rheumatoid arthritis. TCRdb's copy holds only in-frame clones and misses some; the assay was immunoSEQ multiplex PCR. The data show about 18,000 clones, about 73% seen once. The sample comprised CD8+ T cells sorted from blood. These TCRs come from a woman aged 55-70 years in good health.

This clone came up a few times. The chain is built from TRBV25-1 and TRBJ1-1; D is unresolved. Trimming shortened V by 5 bases and J by 6 bases, and 10 bases separated the two germline ends. CDR3 size: 12 residues. CDR1 is MGHDK, CDR2 SYGVNS, per germline. CDR3 residues: CASSSGYAEAFF. The CDR3 nucleotides are TGTGCCAGCAGTTCGGGGTACGCTGAAGCTTTCTTT.

The chain combines TRBV5-4 with TRBJ2-3; 10 positions agree with TRBD1. The junction had 2 bases not matched to a gene; V was cut back by 0 bases and J by 4 bases. Germline loops: CDR1 SGHNT, CDR2 YYREEE (reference sequence). The CDR3 is made up of 15 amino acids. The CDR3 spells CASSLGTGGSDTQYF. In DNA form, the CDR3 reads TGTGCCAGCAGCTTGGGGACAGGGGGTTCAGATACGCAGTATTTT.

V usage is TRBV2 and J usage is TRBJ1-1; no reliable D call. Germline V CDR1 and CDR2: SNHLY, FYNNEI. This CDR3 spans 13 amino acids. V dropped 3 bases and J dropped 6 bases, with 11 bases sitting between them. This chain's CDR3 is CASSDDMAAEAFF. DNA of the CDR3: TGTGCCAGCAGTGACGATATGGCTGCTGAAGCTTTCTTT.

This clone was seen a handful of times. The chain is built from TRBV6-4 and TRBJ1-1; tentatively, D is TRBD1 (5 bases). The CDR3 spans 14 residues. Germline V gene lookup returns CDR1 MRHNA and CDR2 SNTAGT. V shed 2 bases and J shed 5 bases, with 12 bases lying between them. CDR3 amino acids: CASSDGAVGTEAFF. The CDR3, as DNA: TGTGCCAGCAGTGACGGGGCAGTAGGAACTGAAGCTTTCTTT.

This CDR3 is CASPGTLNTEAFF. The CDR3 DNA reads as TGTGCCAGCCCTGGGACATTGAACACTGAAGCTTTCTTT. This rearrangement joins TRBV6-1 to TRBJ1-1; D is possibly TRBD1 (6 bases). The CDR3 spans 13 residues. Germline V CDR1 and CDR2: MNHNS, SASEGT. Trimming pared 8 bases from V and 0 bases from J, leaving 10 bases between.

This clone was seen a few times. The genes are TRBV7-9 and TRBJ1-3, with a weak D call TRBD1 (6 bases). The CDR3 is 16 residues long. The ends were cut back, 1 base at V and 2 bases at J, with 12 bases in the middle. The V gene's germline CDR1 is SEHNR and CDR2 FQNEAQ (reference sequence). In DNA, the CDR3 is TGTGCCAGCAGCTTAGAGTGGGGGGGGCCTGGAAACACCATATATTTT. It yields the protein CASSLEWGGPGNTIYF.

The J gene is TRBJ2-1, the V gene TRBV9; no clear D. The length of the CDR3 is 11 residues. CDR1 SGDLS and CDR2 YYNGEE come from the germline V gene. Trimming left V 3 bases short and J 5 bases short, with 3 bases between. Written as DNA, the CDR3 is TGTGCCAGCAGCGCCGACAATGAGCAGTTCTTC. It is translated as CASSADNEQFF.

This chain joins TRBV4-1 and TRBJ2-7, with 7 bases lining up with TRBD2. Germline V lookup: CDR1 MGHRA, CDR2 YSYEKL. With V trimmed by 0 bases and J by 2 bases, 4 bases remained unmatched. There are 15 residues in the CDR3. The CDR3 DNA sequence: TGCGCCAGCAGCCAAGATCCAGGGAGGGCCTACGAGCAGTACTTC. As protein: CASSQDPGRAYEQYF.

The chain carries TRBV29-1 and TRBJ2-5; D is unresolved. The J call may be faulty, since TRBJ2-7 better matches the DNA end. Germline V CDR1 and CDR2: SQVTM, ANQGSEA. The CDR3 totals 14 residues. CDR3 region: CSVEGEVNSYEQYF. The CDR3 bases are TGCAGCGTTGAAGGAGAGGTTAATTCCTACGAGCAGTACTTC.

This clone has a single count. This chain connects TRBV19 to TRBJ1-6, with D possibly TRBD1 on 5 matching bases. V was shortened by 3 bases and J by 4 bases, with 19 bases between the two germline ends. Germline V CDR1 and CDR2: LNHDA, SQIVND (reference sequence). This CDR3 is built from 18 residues. Written as DNA, the CDR3 is TGTGCCAGTAGTATCGATCCCCGGGACCGGGGATATAATTCACCCCTCCACTTT. Amino acids: CASSIDPRDRGYNSPLHF.

The V call is TRBV27, the J call TRBJ2-1; TRBD2 matches 7 bases. This CDR3 region has 16 residues. Germline V lookup: CDR1 MNHEY, CDR2 SMNVEV (reference sequence). The J segment lost 5 bases and the V segment lost 2 bases, leaving 9 bases of the junction unmatched. The CDR3: CASSLLGGRTDNEQFF. CDR3 nucleotide sequence: TGTGCCAGCAGTTTACTTGGCGGGAGAACGGACAATGAGCAGTTCTTC.

The chain is built from TRBV18 and TRBJ1-1; D gene ambiguous. Germline CDR1 reads KGHSH; CDR2 reads LQKENI. The V end was cut by 2 bases, the J end by 1 base, with 8 bases between. The CDR3 has 14 amino acids. The CDR3 reads CASSPGPKNTEAFF. The CDR3 region has the DNA TGTGCCAGCTCACCAGGGCCGAAGAACACTGAAGCTTTCTTT.

J is TRBJ2-1 and V is TRBV9; D remains unclear. Germline V gives CDR1 SGDLS, CDR2 YYNGEE. V lost 0 bases, J lost 7 bases, and 8 bases lay in between. This CDR3 has 13 amino acids. The CDR3 region is CASSVENRNEQFF. CDR3 nucleotide sequence: TGTGCCAGCAGCGTAGAGAATCGGAATGAGCAGTTCTTC.

The J gene is TRBJ1-1, the V gene TRBV15; unclear D gene. Trimming cost V 3 bases and J 4 bases, with 6 bases left between them. Germline values: CDR1 LNHNV, CDR2 YYDKDF (reference sequence). The CDR3 sequence is 12 residues long. The CDR3 DNA sequence: TGTGCCACCAGCAGGGGCGCCACTGAAGCTTTCTTT. It specifies CATSRGATEAFF.

Written as DNA, the CDR3 is TGTGCCAGCAGTTTGGGACAGACCTTCTACAATGAGCAGTTCTTC. Amino acid sequence: CASSLGQTFYNEQFF. The chain recombines TRBV27 with TRBJ2-1; the match to TRBD1 covers 7 bases. CDR1 is MNHEY, CDR2 SMNVEV, per germline (reference sequence). CDR3 size: 15 residues. The V and J ends lost 3 bases and 3 bases, in that order; junction bases with no gene match: 5.

V and J are TRBV4-2 and TRBJ2-3; the D is unclear. CDR1 is LGHNA and CDR2 is YNFKEQ in the germline V gene. V dropped 0 bases and J dropped 0 bases, with 4 bases sitting between them. This CDR3 is built from 14 residues. The DNA for the CDR3 is TGTGCCAGCAGCCAAGATCCCAGCACAGATACGCAGTATTTT. Amino acid sequence: CASSQDPSTDTQYF.

This chain joins TRBV6-1 and TRBJ2-7; tentatively, D is TRBD1 or TRBD2 (5 bases each). Trimming took off 4 bases at V and 4 bases at J, with 11 bases between the two ends. CDR1 MNHNS and CDR2 SASEGT come from the germline V gene. The CDR3 totals 13 residues. The CDR3 bases are TGTGCCAGCAGTGTGGGGGAGTTATACGAGCAGTACTTC. Translation gives CASSVGELYEQYF.

This clone was counted a few times. The CDR3 DNA sequence: TGTGCCAGCAGCTTAGAGGTGGGGGTGGACCTCTACGAGCAGTACTTC. As protein: CASSLEVGVDLYEQYF. The chain joins TRBV11-2 to TRBJ2-7, with D perhaps assigned TRBD1 or TRBD2 (5 bases each). Trimming took 0 bases from V and 3 from J, leaving 15 bases between them. This CDR3 comprises 16 residues. Germline V CDR1 and CDR2: SGHAT, FQNNGV.

By sample share, this clone is medium-sized. The V and J genes are TRBV21-1 and TRBJ1-1; the D segment call TRBD1 is taken from the table without a DNA check. TRBV21-1 is a recognized pseudogene. The CDR3 spans 16 residues. In DNA, the CDR3 is TGTGCCAGCAGCAAAGCACCCAGGGGTTTGAACACTGAAGCTTTCTTT. Its protein is CASSKAPRGLNTEAFF.

The V call is TRBV4-1, the J call TRBJ2-1, with D tentatively TRBD2 (5 bases). The V end was cut by 3 bases, the J end by 9 bases, with 12 bases between. The CDR3 totals 13 residues. Germline-derived CDR1 and CDR2 are MGHRA and YSYEKL. The DNA of the CDR3 is TGCGCCAGCAGCCAGGCCCTAGGAGGTGAGCAGTTCTTC. The encoded protein is CASSQALGGEQFF.

The chain couples TRBV27 to TRBJ2-7; D gene unclear. Looked up from germline, CDR1 is MNHEY and CDR2 is SMNVEV (reference sequence). This CDR3 is 13 amino acids long. Trimming left V 6 bases short and J 4 bases short, with 13 bases between. CDR3 sequence reads: CASSPAAGYEQYF. The DNA of the CDR3 is TGTGCCAGCAGCCCCGCGGCCGGGTACGAGCAGTACTTC.

V is TRBV9 and J is TRBJ2-7; TRBD2 might be the D (6 bases). The CDR3 length is 15 residues. V was cut by 3 bases and J by 4 bases, with 17 bases left in between. Germline V gene data show CDR1 as SGDLS and CDR2 as YYNGEE. The CDR3 DNA sequence: TGTGCCAGCAGCGCTAGTGGGGGGATTGGATACGAGCAGTACTTC. Protein: CASSASGGIGYEQYF.

In this sample, this clone turned up a few times. The gene calls are TRBV7-9 and TRBJ1-1; TRBD1 aligns across 7 bases. The CDR3 is 15 residues long. The germline V gene encodes CDR1 SEHNR and CDR2 FQNEAQ (reference sequence). V lost 4 bases, J lost 5 bases, and 10 bases stayed unmatched. The CDR3 here is CASSSLRRGLTEAFF. The CDR3 bases are TGTGCCAGCAGCTCCCTGAGGAGGGGGCTGACTGAAGCTTTCTTT.

The chain links TRBV7-6 to TRBJ2-5; 9 nucleotides line up with TRBD2. J lost 2 bases, V lost 4 bases, and 2 bases had no gene match. The CDR3 has 14 amino acids. The germline V gene has CDR1 SGHVS and CDR2 FNYEAQ. The CDR3 protein is CASSSTSGQETQYF. In nucleotides, the CDR3 is TGTGCCAGCAGCTCGACTAGCGGACAAGAGACCCAGTACTTC.

V gene TRBV2 combines with J gene TRBJ2-1; 9 positions match TRBD1. The germline V gene encodes CDR1 SNHLY and CDR2 FYNNEI. V dropped 6 bases and J dropped 0; count of bases not matched to a gene: 6. The CDR3 spans 16 residues. CDR3 in DNA: TGTGCCAGCAGACGAGAGACAGGGGGCTCCTACAATGAGCAGTTCTTC. Protein: CASRRETGGSYNEQFF.